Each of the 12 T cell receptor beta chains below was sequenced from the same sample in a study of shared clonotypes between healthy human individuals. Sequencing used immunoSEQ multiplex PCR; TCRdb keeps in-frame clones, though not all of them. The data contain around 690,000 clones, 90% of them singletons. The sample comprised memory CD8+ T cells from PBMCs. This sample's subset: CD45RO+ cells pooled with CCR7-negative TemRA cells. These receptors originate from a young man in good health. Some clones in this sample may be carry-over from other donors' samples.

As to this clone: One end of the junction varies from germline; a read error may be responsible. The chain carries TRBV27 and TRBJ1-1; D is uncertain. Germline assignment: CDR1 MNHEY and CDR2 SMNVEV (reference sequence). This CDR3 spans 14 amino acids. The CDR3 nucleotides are TGTGCCAGCAGTTTCAACAGCCCCCCAGGTGAAACTTTCTTT. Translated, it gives CASSFNSPPGETFF.

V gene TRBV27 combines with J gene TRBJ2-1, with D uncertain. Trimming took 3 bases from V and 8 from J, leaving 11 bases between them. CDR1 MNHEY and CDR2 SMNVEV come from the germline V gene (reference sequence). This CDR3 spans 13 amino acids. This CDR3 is CASSFGSLYEQFF. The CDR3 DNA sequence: TGTGCCAGCAGTTTCGGTAGTCTCTATGAGCAGTTCTTC.

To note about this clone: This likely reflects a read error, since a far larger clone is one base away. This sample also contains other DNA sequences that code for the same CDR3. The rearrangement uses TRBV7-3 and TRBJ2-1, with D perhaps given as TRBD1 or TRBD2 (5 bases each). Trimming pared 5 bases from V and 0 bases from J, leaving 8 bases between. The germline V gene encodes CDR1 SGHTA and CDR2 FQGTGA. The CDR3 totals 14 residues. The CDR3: CASSPGGSYNEQFF. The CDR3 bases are TGTGCCAGCAGCCCTGGGGGCTCCTACAATGAGCAGTTCTTC.

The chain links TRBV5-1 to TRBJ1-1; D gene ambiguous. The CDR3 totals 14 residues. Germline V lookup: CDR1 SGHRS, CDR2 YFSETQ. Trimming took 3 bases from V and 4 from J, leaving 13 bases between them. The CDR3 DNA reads TGCGCCAGCAGCTGGCAGAACCTCCCCACTGAAGCTTTCTTT. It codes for CASSWQNLPTEAFF.

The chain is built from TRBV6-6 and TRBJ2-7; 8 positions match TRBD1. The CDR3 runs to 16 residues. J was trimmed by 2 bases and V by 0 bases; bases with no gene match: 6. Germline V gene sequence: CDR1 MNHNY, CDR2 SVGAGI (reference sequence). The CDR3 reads CASSYSPWTGTYEQYF. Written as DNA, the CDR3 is TGTGCCAGCAGTTACTCCCCATGGACAGGGACCTACGAGCAGTACTTC.

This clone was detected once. In DNA form, the CDR3 reads TGTGCCAGCAGCTTAGAACTGAGAAGCTCCTACAATGAGCAGTTCTTC. Residues: CASSLELRSSYNEQFF. The rearrangement joins TRBV11-2 to TRBJ2-1; D is unresolved. This CDR3 spans 16 amino acids. V lost 0 bases, J lost 0 bases, and 9 bases lay in between. From germline, CDR1 is SGHAT and CDR2 FQNNGV.

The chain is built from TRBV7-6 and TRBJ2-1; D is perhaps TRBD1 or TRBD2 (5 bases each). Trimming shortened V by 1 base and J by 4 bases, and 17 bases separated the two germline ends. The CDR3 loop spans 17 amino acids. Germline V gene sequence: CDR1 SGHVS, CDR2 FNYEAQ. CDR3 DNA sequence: TGTGCCAGCAGCTTAGGCGGTCCGGGGCTTCCATACAATGAGCAGTTCTTC. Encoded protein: CASSLGGPGLPYNEQFF.

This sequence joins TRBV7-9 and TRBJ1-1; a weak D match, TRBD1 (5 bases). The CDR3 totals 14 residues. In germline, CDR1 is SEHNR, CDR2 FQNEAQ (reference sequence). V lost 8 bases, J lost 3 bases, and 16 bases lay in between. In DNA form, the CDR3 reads TGTGCCAGCCCACAGGATCGGGGTTACACTGAAGCTTTCTTT. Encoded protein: CASPQDRGYTEAFF.

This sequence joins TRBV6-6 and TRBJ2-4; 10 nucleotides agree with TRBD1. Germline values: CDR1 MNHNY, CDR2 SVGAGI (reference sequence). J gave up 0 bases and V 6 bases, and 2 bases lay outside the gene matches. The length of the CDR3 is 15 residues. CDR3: CASRWDRGAKNIQYF. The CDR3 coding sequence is TGTGCCAGCAGGTGGGACAGGGGAGCCAAAAACATTCAGTACTTC.

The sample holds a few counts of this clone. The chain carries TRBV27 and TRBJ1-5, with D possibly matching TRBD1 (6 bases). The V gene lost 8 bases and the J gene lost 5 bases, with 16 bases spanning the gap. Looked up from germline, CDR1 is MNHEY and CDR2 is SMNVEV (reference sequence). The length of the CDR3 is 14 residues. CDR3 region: CASGLGGVYQPQHF. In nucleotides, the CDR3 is TGTGCCAGCGGCTTGGGGGGCGTATATCAGCCCCAGCATTTT.

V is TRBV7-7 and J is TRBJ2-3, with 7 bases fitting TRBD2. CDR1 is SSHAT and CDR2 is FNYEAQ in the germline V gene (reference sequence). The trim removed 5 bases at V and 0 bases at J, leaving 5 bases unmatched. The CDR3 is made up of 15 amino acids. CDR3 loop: CASSPRSGSTDTQYF. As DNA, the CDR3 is TGTGCCAGCAGCCCACGTAGCGGGAGCACAGATACGCAGTATTTT.

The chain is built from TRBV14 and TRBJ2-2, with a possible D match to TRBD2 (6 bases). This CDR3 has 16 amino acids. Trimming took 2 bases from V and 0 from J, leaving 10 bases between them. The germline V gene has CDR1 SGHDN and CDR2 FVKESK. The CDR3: CASSQLGGPNTGELFF. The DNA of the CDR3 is TGTGCCAGCAGCCAACTGGGGGGTCCGAACACCGGGGAGCTGTTTTTT.